These 27 T cell receptor beta chains came from one sample sequenced in a study of technical replicates of blood from a few donors (dated by TCRdb to about 2017). The receptor library was made with the immunoSEQ multiplex PCR assay. TCRdb retrieved this table from immuneACCESS and kept in-frame rearrangements only. Not all clones are present; in checked studies, unresolved V genes account for under half, and no reason is known for the remainder. The sample has 75,000 to 80,000 clones on record, 85% to 95% of them singletons. The ten largest clones add up to under 0.5% of the sample. Sequencing input: T cells isolated from PBMCs. The receptor set was obtained from a human donor in good health.

The gene calls are TRBV6-1 and TRBJ2-5; D perhaps matches TRBD1 (6 bases). The V end lost 0 bases, the J end lost 4 bases, and 9 bases lay between the germline ends. The CDR3 has 14 amino acids. Germline values: CDR1 MNHNS, CDR2 SASEGT. DNA of the CDR3: TGTGCCAGCAGTGAAGCAGGACAGTTAGAGACCCAGTACTTC. Translation gives CASSEAGQLETQYF.

This clone was observed a handful of times. The V and J genes are TRBV27 and TRBJ1-1; D is unresolved. Trimming removed 4 bases at V and 0 bases at J, with 6 bases between. The length of the CDR3 is 13 residues. In germline, CDR1 is MNHEY, CDR2 SMNVEV (reference sequence). As DNA, the CDR3 is TGTGCCAGCAGTTGGGAGATGAACACTGAAGCTTTCTTT. Protein sequence: CASSWEMNTEAFF.

This clone was observed a single time. The genes are TRBV30 and TRBJ2-5; a weak D match, TRBD1 (6 bases). Between the trimmed V and J ends, which lost 0 bases and 4 bases, there was a span of 12 bases. This CDR3 contains 14 residues. Germline loops: CDR1 GTSNPN, CDR2 SVGIG (reference sequence). The CDR3 DNA reads TGTGCCTGGAGTGTAGAGGGGGTCCCAGAGACCCAGTACTTC. This translates into CAWSVEGVPETQYF.

The CDR3 loop reads CASKLAGGPEQYF. CDR3 coding DNA: TGTGCCAGCAAGTTAGCGGGAGGGCCCGAGCAGTACTTC. This sequence joins TRBV25-1 and TRBJ2-7; 11 bases fit TRBD2. Germline values: CDR1 MGHDK, CDR2 SYGVNS. After removal of 7 bases from V and 6 bases from J, the junction contained 5 bases not matched to a gene. This CDR3 has 13 amino acids.

J is TRBJ2-7 and V is TRBV4-1; D gene unclear. The germline V and J ends were trimmed by 1 base and 0 bases, with 13 bases remaining between them. Germline V CDR1 and CDR2: MGHRA, YSYEKL. The CDR3 is made up of 16 amino acids. The CDR3 sequence: CASSQGVTQSSYEQYF. The CDR3, as DNA: TGCGCCAGCAGCCAAGGTGTGACTCAAAGCTCCTACGAGCAGTACTTC.

V gene TRBV5-4 combines with J gene TRBJ2-7; 8 bases align to TRBD1. V gave up 4 bases and J gave up 5 bases; unmatched junction bases: 2. This CDR3 is 12 amino acids long. CDR1 is SGHNT, CDR2 YYREEE, per germline (reference sequence). CDR3 nucleotides: TGTGCCAGCAGCCAGGACAGGGACGAGCAGTACTTC. This sequence encodes CASSQDRDEQYF.

The chain links TRBV27 to TRBJ1-1; 8 positions match TRBD1. Trimming at V came to 5 bases and at J to 1 base, leaving 3 bases not matched to a gene. The CDR3 length is 14 residues. Germline CDR1 MNHEY, CDR2 SMNVEV (reference sequence). The CDR3 sequence: CASSPGGANTEAFF. As DNA, the CDR3 is TGTGCCAGCAGTCCAGGGGGCGCGAACACTGAAGCTTTCTTT.

The V call is TRBV13, the J call TRBJ1-5; D is possibly TRBD1 (6 bases). Per the germline V gene, CDR1 is PRHDT and CDR2 is FYEKMQ (reference sequence). This CDR3 spans 14 amino acids. V gave up 5 bases and J gave up 2 bases, with 10 bases separating them. Here the CDR3 DNA reads TGTGCCAGCAGCGCCCGACAGGGCAATCAGCCCCAGCATTTT. This encodes CASSARQGNQPQHF.

The chain links TRBV18 to TRBJ1-5; 7 bases fit TRBD1. The V and J ends lost 5 bases and 5 bases, in that order; junction bases with no gene match: 12. This CDR3 has 16 residues. The V gene's germline CDR1 is KGHSH and CDR2 LQKENI. CDR3 bases: TGTGCCAGCTCATCCTCGGACAGGTCAGGGGATCAGCCCCAGCATTTT. The encoded protein is CASSSSDRSGDQPQHF.

The chain carries TRBV6-6 and TRBJ2-7, with 8 bases fitting TRBD2. CDR3 length: 13 residues. From germline, CDR1 is MNHNY and CDR2 SVGAGI (reference sequence). Trimming took 6 bases from V and 6 from J; bases not matched to a gene: 7. The CDR3 sequence is CASRLAGRTEQYF. The CDR3 DNA reads as TGTGCCAGCAGGTTAGCGGGACGTACCGAGCAGTACTTC.

This chain joins TRBV19 and TRBJ2-7; 9 bases agree with TRBD1. Germline loops: CDR1 LNHDA, CDR2 SQIVND (reference sequence). This CDR3 comprises 14 residues. J was trimmed by 0 bases and V by 4 bases; bases with no gene match: 1. For the CDR3, the DNA is TGTGCCAGTAGTAACAGGGGGCTCTCCTACGAGCAGTACTTC. Amino acids: CASSNRGLSYEQYF. Using reference TRBV19 and TRBJ2-7 for the parts outside the CDR3, the full variable domain is DGGITQSPKYLFRKEGQNVTLSCEQNLNHDAMYWYRQDPGQGLRLIYYSQIVNDFQKGDIAEGYSVSREKKESFPLTVTSAQKNPTAFYLCASSNRGLSYEQYFGPGTRLTVT.

The V gene is TRBV7-9, the J gene TRBJ2-1, with D hard to call. The germline V gene encodes CDR1 SEHNR and CDR2 FQNEAQ (reference sequence). The CDR3 runs to 15 residues. V was trimmed by 6 bases and J by 0 bases, leaving 12 bases between them. CDR3: CASSESSVSYNEQFF. The CDR3 DNA sequence: TGTGCCAGCAGTGAGTCTAGTGTCTCCTACAATGAGCAGTTCTTC.

This chain uses TRBV7-9 with TRBJ2-5; D possibly corresponds to TRBD2 (6 bases). Trimming pared 2 bases from V and 0 bases from J, leaving 10 bases between. CDR1 is SEHNR and CDR2 is FQNEAQ in the germline V gene (reference sequence). The CDR3 extends over 15 amino acids. This CDR3 reads CASSLSGPDQETQYF. The DNA of the CDR3 is TGTGCCAGCAGCTTAAGCGGGCCCGACCAAGAGACCCAGTACTTC.

CDR3 bases: TGCGCCAGCAGTCGGGCCGGGAGAGCAGATACGCAGTATTTT. The encoded protein is CASSRAGRADTQYF. This chain connects TRBV23-1 to TRBJ2-3; D possibly corresponds to TRBD2 (6 bases). TRBV23-1 is an ORF for which the function is uncertain. Trimming left V 4 bases short and J 4 bases short, with 12 bases between. The CDR3 has 14 residues.

The CDR3 region has the DNA TGTGCTAGTGGTTTGGCGGGACAAAACTATGGCTACACCTTC. Translation gives CASGLAGQNYGYTF. This chain uses TRBV12-5 with TRBJ1-2; D is possibly TRBD1 (6 bases). CDR1 and CDR2 from the germline V gene are LGHNT and FRNRAP. The CDR3 contains 14 residues. The ends were cut back, 1 base at V and 2 bases at J, with 8 bases in the middle.

The chain carries TRBV7-9 and TRBJ2-1; weak D call: TRBD2 (5 bases). Germline lookup yields CDR1 SEHNR and CDR2 FQNEAQ (reference sequence). This CDR3 is 15 amino acids long. V lost 0 bases and J lost 7, with 13 bases in between. The CDR3 is CASSLALRSENEQFF. CDR3 nucleotides: TGTGCCAGCAGCTTAGCGCTACGTAGCGAAAATGAGCAGTTCTTC.

The chain employs TRBV10-3 and TRBJ1-1; 10 nucleotides match TRBD1. This CDR3 is 14 amino acids long. The V gene end was trimmed by 7 bases and the J gene end by 1 base; junction bases not matched to a gene: 3. CDR1 and CDR2 (germline): ENHRY, SYGVKD. CDR3 nucleotide sequence: TGTGCCATCAATGGACAGGGGGGGAACACTGAAGCTTTCTTT. Its protein product is CAINGQGGNTEAFF.

V usage is TRBV7-9 and J usage is TRBJ1-6; D possibly corresponds to TRBD1 (5 bases). Per the germline V gene, CDR1 is SEHNR and CDR2 is FQNEAQ (reference sequence). Trimming removed 6 bases at V and 7 bases at J, with 13 bases between. CDR3 size: 14 residues. CDR3 DNA: TGTGCCAGCAGGCCACAGGAGCAGAATTCACCCCTCCACTTT. As protein: CASRPQEQNSPLHF. The full variable domain, completed using reference TRBV7-9 and TRBJ1-6, is DTGVSQNPRHKITKRGQNVTFRCDPISEHNRLYWYRQTLGQGPEFLTYFQNEAQLEKSRLLSDRFSAERPKGSFSTLEIQRTEQGDSAMYLCASRPQEQNSPLHFGNGTRLTVT.

The V call is TRBV25-1, the J call TRBJ2-7; D ambiguous. Trimming pared 1 base from V and 2 bases from J, leaving 18 bases between. Germline V lookup: CDR1 MGHDK, CDR2 SYGVNS. There are 17 residues in the CDR3. CDR3 in amino acids: CASSESALNGAAYEQYF. The CDR3 DNA reads TGTGCCAGCAGTGAATCGGCCCTAAACGGAGCTGCCTACGAGCAGTACTTC.

The rearrangement uses TRBV11-3 and TRBJ2-7, with 10 bases fitting TRBD1. Germline V CDR1 and CDR2: SGHNT, YENEEA. J lost 0 bases, V lost 5 bases, and 7 bases had no gene match. The length of the CDR3 is 16 residues. The CDR3 DNA is TGTGCCAGCAGCCCTGGGACAGGGGTGGGCTCCTACGAGCAGTACTTC. Protein product: CASSPGTGVGSYEQYF.

This chain's CDR3 is CASSYHIQGRTEAFF. DNA for the CDR3: TGTGCCAGCAGTTACCATATACAGGGACGGACTGAAGCTTTCTTT. The chain uses TRBV6-5 and TRBJ1-1; maybe TRBD1 (6 bases). The germline gives CDR1 MNHEY, CDR2 SVGAGI. The V end lost 2 bases, the J end lost 5 bases, and 15 bases lay between the germline ends. The CDR3 is 15 residues long.

In this sample, this clone turned up a few times. The chain links TRBV11-2 to TRBJ1-3; no firm D call. V dropped 4 bases and J dropped 3 bases, with 10 bases sitting between them. The CDR3 has 14 amino acids. Germline assignment: CDR1 SGHAT and CDR2 FQNNGV. The CDR3 region has the DNA TGTGCCAGCAGCTCTACCCGGGGTGGAAACACCATATATTTT. Translated, it gives CASSSTRGGNTIYF.

This clone was recorded only once. The rearrangement uses TRBV6-5 and TRBJ1-2; no definite D call. Per germline, CDR1 MNHEY and CDR2 SVGAGI. V lost 4 bases and J 4 bases, leaving 16 bases between the germline ends. The CDR3 sequence is 15 residues long. The chain's CDR3 is CASSLKEGHLYGYTF. DNA of the CDR3: TGTGCCAGCAGTTTAAAAGAGGGCCACCTCTATGGCTACACCTTC.

The CDR3 DNA follows: TGTGCCTGGAGTGGTAGCGGAAAGATCTCCTACAATGAGCAGTTCTTC. It yields the protein CAWSGSGKISYNEQFF. This chain connects TRBV30 to TRBJ2-1; D is perhaps TRBD2 (6 bases). The V gene lost 1 base and the J gene lost 0 bases, with 13 bases spanning the gap. The CDR3 totals 16 residues. Germline-derived CDR1 and CDR2 are GTSNPN and SVGIG (reference sequence).

V gene TRBV7-9 combines with J gene TRBJ1-4; TRBD1 matches 7 bases. In germline, CDR1 is SEHNR, CDR2 FQNEAQ (reference sequence). CDR3 length: 15 amino acids. The junction had 13 bases not matched to a gene; V was cut back by 8 bases and J by 7 bases. The CDR3 nucleotides read TGTGCCAGCGAACATTCGACAGGGATAAGTGAAAAACTGTTTTTT. Amino acids: CASEHSTGISEKLFF.

The chain uses TRBV14 and TRBJ2-7, with 8 bases aligning to TRBD1. Germline V gene data show CDR1 as SGHDN and CDR2 as FVKESK. Germline trimming cut 0 bases from V and 3 bases from J; bases unmatched to any gene: 7. The CDR3 sequence is 16 residues long. For the CDR3, the DNA is TGTGCCAGCAGCCAAGAGGCAGGGGGCAGTTTCTACGAGCAGTACTTC. Amino acids: CASSQEAGGSFYEQYF.

The V call is TRBV6-5, the J call TRBJ2-7; maybe TRBD1 (6 bases). CDR1 and CDR2 from the germline V gene are MNHEY and SVGAGI. The V and J ends lost 0 bases and 5 bases respectively, with 8 bases between them. This CDR3 region has 13 residues. The DNA for the CDR3 is TGTGCCAGCAGTTACTCGACAGGTAACGAGCAGTACTTC. It yields the protein CASSYSTGNEQYF.